The 30 T cell receptor beta chains below were found in one sample sequenced in a study of T cell responses to AZD1222 COVID-19 vaccine. Method: immunoSEQ multiplex PCR; TCRdb's copy keeps in-frame clones and lacks some. In the table there are under 170,000 clones, less than 95% of which are singletons. The sample consisted of peripheral blood, taken on day 0 of AZD1222 vaccination. The origin of the receptors is an adult in good health.

The rearrangement links TRBV4-1 to TRBJ2-1; the D gene is possibly TRBD1 (6 bases). Trimming took 1 base from V and 0 from J, leaving 13 bases between them. CDR3 length equals 17 residues. Germline V gene data show CDR1 as MGHRA and CDR2 as YSYEKL. The CDR3 reads CASSQGPRGSSYNEQFF. The CDR3 nucleotides read TGCGCCAGCAGCCAAGGCCCCAGGGGAAGCTCCTACAATGAGCAGTTCTTC.

This chain connects TRBV6-5 to TRBJ1-2, with 8 bases that match TRBD1. V lost 6 bases to trimming and J lost 5 bases; unmatched junction nucleotides: 8. From germline, CDR1 is MNHEY and CDR2 SVGAGI. The CDR3 runs 14 residues. The CDR3 region has the DNA TGTGCCAGCAGCTACGACAGGGGCCCGTATGGCTACACCTTC. It encodes CASSYDRGPYGYTF.

The chain recombines TRBV4-1 with TRBJ1-6; D ambiguous. V gave up 0 bases and J gave up 9 bases, with 12 bases separating them. This CDR3 is 15 amino acids long. The germline gives CDR1 MGHRA, CDR2 YSYEKL. The CDR3 DNA reads TGCGCCAGCAGCCAAGAACCCGAAGGGCGTTCACCCCTCCACTTT. Protein: CASSQEPEGRSPLHF.

The rearrangement uses TRBV2 and TRBJ1-5, with D maybe TRBD1 (5 bases). V lost 4 bases and J lost 9, with 13 bases in between. The germline CDR1 and CDR2 sequences are SNHLY and FYNNEI. The CDR3 covers 13 residues. CDR3 bases: TGTGCCAGCAGTGCGGGGGTCGCTTGGCCCCAGCATTTT. It is translated as CASSAGVAWPQHF.

The rearrangement uses TRBV7-2 and TRBJ1-2; D is uncertain. CDR3 length: 14 residues. V was shortened by 0 bases and J by 3 bases, with 8 bases between the two germline ends. CDR1 and CDR2 from the germline V gene are SGHTA and FQGNSA. CDR3 residues: CASSLATADYGYTF. The CDR3 coding sequence is TGTGCCAGCAGCTTAGCGACGGCGGACTATGGCTACACCTTC.

The genes are TRBV6-2 or TRBV6-3 and TRBJ2-7; 7 nucleotides match TRBD2. V lost 4 bases to trimming and J lost 3 bases; unmatched junction nucleotides: 6. The CDR3 covers 14 residues. Germline CDR1 MNHEY, CDR2 SVGEGT. The CDR3 nucleotides read TGTGCCAGCAGTTGGGACTATAGTTTCTACGAGCAGTACGTC. It codes for CASSWDYSFYEQYV.

The table lists this clone with a count of one. This chain connects TRBV19 to TRBJ2-3; TRBD1 might be the D (5 bases). Germline V CDR1 and CDR2: LNHDA, SQIVND (reference sequence). The CDR3 is made up of 14 amino acids. V lost 6 bases, J lost 6 bases, and 16 bases lay in between. CDR3 sequence: CASRTGSATDTQYF. Written as DNA, the CDR3 is TGTGCCAGTAGAACAGGATCTGCTACGGATACGCAGTATTTT. Full variable domain (rest looked up from reference TRBV19 and TRBJ2-3): DGGITQSPKYLFRKEGQNVTLSCEQNLNHDAMYWYRQDPGQGLRLIYYSQIVNDFQKGDIAEGYSVSREKKESFPLTVTSAQKNPTAFYLCASRTGSATDTQYFGPGTRLTVL.

The V call is TRBV12-2, the J call TRBJ2-7; no DNA check was done on the table's D call, TRBD2. TRBV12-2 is reported as a pseudogene. The CDR3 covers 14 residues. CDR3 DNA: TGTGCAAGTCGCTTTGAGGGACTAGCTTACGAGCAGTACGTC. Protein sequence: CASRFEGLAYEQYV.

The J gene is TRBJ2-1, the V gene TRBV9, with 14 bases lining up with TRBD2. There are 15 residues in the CDR3. Looked up from germline, CDR1 is SGDLS and CDR2 is YYNGEE. V lost 2 bases to trimming and J lost 9 bases; unmatched junction nucleotides: 4. CDR3 protein: CASSVGLAGDAEQFF. The CDR3 nucleotides read TGTGCCAGCAGCGTGGGACTAGCGGGAGATGCTGAGCAGTTCTTC.

V and J are TRBV28 and TRBJ2-5; perhaps TRBD2 as D (6 bases). This CDR3 has 14 residues. Germline CDR1 MDHEN, CDR2 SYDVKM. With 6 bases removed from V and 2 bases from J, the gap between germline ends came to 13 bases. This CDR3 is CASRGREVQETQYF. The CDR3 bases are TGTGCCAGCAGGGGGCGGGAAGTTCAAGAGACCCAGTACTTC.

The chain combines TRBV7-2 with TRBJ2-1; TRBD1 matches 8 bases. V trimming: 3 bases; J trimming: 3 bases; junction bases outside the gene matches: 10. Germline V CDR1 and CDR2: SGHTA, FQGNSA. CDR3 length: 17 residues. This CDR3 reads CASSLGERDRYYNEQFF. Written as DNA, the CDR3 is TGTGCCAGCAGCTTGGGTGAACGGGACAGGTACTACAATGAGCAGTTCTTC.

The chain joins TRBV21-1 to TRBJ1-2. TRBV21-1 has pseudogene status. CDR3 length: 15 amino acids. The CDR3 nucleotides are TGTGCCAGCAGCATCCTACGGGGCGCTAACTATGGCTACACCTTC. As protein: CASSILRGANYGYTF.

The chain has TRBV11-1 and TRBJ1-6, with 8 bases lining up with TRBD1. Germline CDR1 and CDR2: SGHAT and FQDESV (reference sequence). V lost 5 bases, J lost 10 bases, and 10 bases stayed unmatched. The CDR3 totals 15 residues. The CDR3 loop is CASSLSGQGKSPLHF. The CDR3, as DNA: TGTGCCAGCAGCCTTTCTGGACAGGGAAAATCACCCCTCCACTTT.

The chain couples TRBV7-8 to TRBJ2-7; 9 bases are a match to TRBD2. The CDR3 contains 19 residues. V lost 2 bases, J lost 1 base, and 15 bases stayed unmatched. CDR1 is SGHVS and CDR2 is FQNEAQ in the germline V gene. The CDR3 is CASSLLPSGERSSSYEQYV. The CDR3, as DNA: TGTGCCAGCAGCTTACTCCCTAGCGGGGAAAGGTCGAGTTCCTACGAGCAGTACGTC.

V gene TRBV6-2 or TRBV6-3 combines with J gene TRBJ1-4; D not certain. Trimming removed 2 bases from V and 8 bases from J, with 15 bases in between. Germline CDR1 MNHEY, CDR2 SVGEGT. The CDR3 contains 15 residues. The chain's CDR3 is CASSYVRGGGEKLFF. CDR3 in DNA: TGTGCCAGCAGTTACGTTCGGGGAGGCGGCGAAAAACTGTTTTTT.

This sequence joins TRBV19 and TRBJ2-1; TRBD2 matches at 7 bases. Trimming cost V 3 bases and J 0 bases; bases outside gene matches: 8. CDR1 and CDR2 from the germline V gene are LNHDA and SQIVND (reference sequence). The CDR3 totals 17 residues. In nucleotides, the CDR3 is TGTGCCAGTAGTATTCGGGGGGACGGAAGCTCCTACAATGAGCAGTTCTTC. Its translation: CASSIRGDGSSYNEQFF.

The rearrangement joins TRBV7-9 to TRBJ2-3; possibly TRBD1 or TRBD2 for D (5 bases each). Trimming cost V 5 bases and J 4 bases, with 25 bases left between them. Looked up from germline, CDR1 is SEHNR and CDR2 is FQNEAQ (reference sequence). The length of the CDR3 is 18 residues. The CDR3 region is CASSPTGTAFTGADTQYF. CDR3 DNA: TGTGCCAGCAGCCCGACCGGGACGGCGTTCACAGGCGCAGATACGCAGTATTTT. Full variable domain (remainder filled in from reference TRBV7-9 and TRBJ2-3): DTGVSQNPRHKITKRGQNVTFRCDPISEHNRLYWYRQTLGQGPEFLTYFQNEAQLEKSRLLSDRFSAERPKGSFSTLEIQRTEQGDSAMYLCASSPTGTAFTGADTQYFGPGTRLTVL.

This chain links TRBV2 with TRBJ2-1, with 7 bases lining up with TRBD1. CDR1 and CDR2 (germline): SNHLY, FYNNEI. The J segment lost 4 bases and the V segment lost 5 bases, leaving 5 bases of the junction unmatched. This CDR3 region has 14 residues. Written as DNA, the CDR3 is TGTGCCAGCAGTAGGACAGGCCTGTACAATGAGCAGTTCTTC. Its translation: CASSRTGLYNEQFF.

This chain joins TRBV7-9 and TRBJ1-6; D gene unclear. In germline, CDR1 is SEHNR, CDR2 FQNEAQ (reference sequence). CDR3 size: 14 residues. The V end was cut by 5 bases, the J end by 7 bases, with 12 bases between. CDR3 residues: CASSRGLGNSPLHF. CDR3 DNA: TGTGCCAGCAGCCGAGGTTTGGGGAATTCACCCCTCCACTTT.

The count of this clone is one. J is TRBJ2-1 and V is TRBV10-3; 12 bases align to TRBD1. From germline, CDR1 is ENHRY and CDR2 SYGVKD. V gave up 3 bases and J gave up 9 bases; unmatched junction bases: 15. The CDR3 is made up of 18 amino acids. CDR3 sequence: CAISELIGGQGAYGEQFF. CDR3 nucleotides: TGTGCCATCAGTGAACTAATCGGGGGACAGGGGGCATATGGTGAGCAGTTCTTC.

The chain couples TRBV19 to TRBJ2-4; D remains unclear. CDR1 and CDR2 (germline): LNHDA, SQIVND (reference sequence). V dropped 1 base and J dropped 5 bases, with 12 bases sitting between them. This CDR3 region has 15 residues. CDR3 nucleotide sequence: TGTGCCAGTAGTATAGGTTGGGGTAAAGAAAACATTCAGTACTTC. This codes for CASSIGWGKENIQYF. The full variable domain, in which reference TRBV19 and TRBJ2-4 provide the parts outside the CDR3, is DGGITQSPKYLFRKEGQNVTLSCEQNLNHDAMYWYRQDPGQGLRLIYYSQIVNDFQKGDIAEGYSVSREKKESFPLTVTSAQKNPTAFYLCASSIGWGKENIQYFGAGTRLSVL.

The chain combines TRBV7-9 with TRBJ1-3; a weak D match, TRBD1 (5 bases). This CDR3 has 17 residues. Trimming left V 6 bases short and J 0 bases short, with 18 bases between. Per the germline V gene, CDR1 is SEHNR and CDR2 is FQNEAQ (reference sequence). CDR3 sequence (DNA): TGTGCCAGCAGGCCACTTGGGGCAGGGTTCTCTGGAAACACCATATATTTT. It encodes CASRPLGAGFSGNTIYF.

A single count supports this clone. V gene TRBV29-1 combines with J gene TRBJ2-1; D gene unclear. The CDR3 is 14 residues long. Trimming took off 0 bases at V and 3 bases at J, with 9 bases between the two ends. Germline CDR1 is SQVTM and CDR2 is ANQGSEA. In DNA form, the CDR3 reads TGCAGCGTTGAAGACACAGCTTTCTACAATGAGCAGTTCTTC. This codes for CSVEDTAFYNEQFF.

This sequence joins TRBV5-1 and TRBJ2-3; 11 positions agree with TRBD1. V was clipped by 4 bases and J by 0 bases; unmatched bases: 10. This CDR3 has 18 residues. Germline CDR1 SGHRS, CDR2 YFSETQ. The CDR3 loop reads CASSRGTGGSLSTDTQYF. Here the CDR3 DNA reads TGCGCCAGCAGCCGCGGGACAGGGGGATCTCTTAGCACAGATACGCAGTATTTT.

The V call is TRBV4-1, the J call TRBJ2-1, with TRBD2 identical over 14 bases. The CDR3 has 16 amino acids. Germline V gene data show CDR1 as MGHRA and CDR2 as YSYEKL. J was trimmed by 8 bases and V by 0 bases; bases with no gene match: 3. CDR3 region: CASSQEGLAGEYEQFF. CDR3 DNA: TGCGCCAGCAGCCAAGAGGGACTAGCGGGAGAGTATGAGCAGTTCTTC.

The V and J genes are TRBV5-1 and TRBJ2-1; D not certain. The CDR3 has 14 residues. The germline V gene encodes CDR1 SGHRS and CDR2 YFSETQ. The V end was cut by 0 bases, the J end by 4 bases, with 8 bases between. The CDR3 here is CASSLVSQYNEQFF. The DNA of the CDR3 is TGCGCCAGCAGCTTGGTCTCACAATACAATGAGCAGTTCTTC.

The chain recombines TRBV27 with TRBJ2-7; tentative D call: TRBD1 (5 bases). V was shortened by 0 bases and J by 4 bases, with 7 bases between the two germline ends. The CDR3 is 13 amino acids. Germline V CDR1 and CDR2: MNHEY, SMNVEV (reference sequence). CDR3 amino acids: CASSLSQGYEQYV. As DNA, the CDR3 is TGTGCCAGCAGTTTATCGCAGGGATACGAGCAGTACGTC.

The V call is TRBV6-6, the J call TRBJ1-2; D not resolved. The V end lost 3 bases, the J end lost 4 bases, and 15 bases lay between the germline ends. Germline CDR1 is MNHNY and CDR2 is SVGAGI (reference sequence). CDR3 length: 15 amino acids. CDR3 DNA: TGTGCCAGCAGTTATCAACCTAGGACGGGCTATGGCTACACCTTC. It translates to CASSYQPRTGYGYTF.

This chain joins TRBV4-1 and TRBJ1-1; possibly TRBD1 for D (6 bases). The V end was cut by 6 bases, the J end by 0 bases, with 11 bases between. Per the germline V gene, CDR1 is MGHRA and CDR2 is YSYEKL. The CDR3 loop spans 14 amino acids. The CDR3 sequence is CASRTDSMNTEAFF. The CDR3 region has the DNA TGCGCCAGCAGGACGGACAGCATGAACACTGAAGCTTTCTTT.

V is TRBV7-9 and J is TRBJ1-2; TRBD1 might be the D (5 bases). Germline CDR1 reads SEHNR; CDR2 reads FQNEAQ (reference sequence). The CDR3 has 14 amino acids. V lost 0 bases and J lost 0, with 5 bases in between. CDR3 region: CASSLAGANYGYTF. The CDR3, as DNA: TGTGCCAGCAGCTTAGCAGGGGCTAACTATGGCTACACCTTC.